These T cell receptor beta chains were read from a single sample in a study of blood T cell repertoires in COVID-19. Some clones are missing from TCRdb's copy, which holds only in-frame ones; the method was immunoSEQ multiplex PCR. The data show approximately 100,000 clones, with 82% seen just once and 10% held by the top ten. Sample: peripheral blood. The receptors come from a man between 65 and 80 years old with acute or convalescent COVID-19. CDR3s include the opening cysteine and the closing phenylalanine or tryptophan. A D gene is named only where the DNA matches it firmly. Clone sizes are given selectively: once, few, many, or a class where the clone is expanded.

DNA | CDR3 | size | J | D | V
TGTGCCAGCAGCCAAGACCCGGACACTAAAAAGCCCCAGCATTTT | CASSQDPDTKKPQHF | once | TRBJ1-5 | NA | TRBV3-1/TRBV3-2
TGTGCCAGCAGTTCGACCTTGGGGGGTGGACAAGGCTACACCTTC | CASSSTLGGGQGYTF | NA | TRBJ1-2 | NA | TRBV28
TGTGCCAGCAGAAGGGACAGGACCTACGAGCAGTACTTC | CASRRDRTYEQYF | NA | TRBJ2-7 | TRBD1 | TRBV6-6
TGTGCCAGCAGCAACAGACCGAACTCTGGAAACACCATATATTTT | CASSNRPNSGNTIYF | NA | TRBJ1-3 | NA | TRBV3-1/TRBV3-2
TGTGCCAGTAGTACCTCACCGACAGGTAGAGGGTGGCTTGAGCAGTTCTTC | CASSTSPTGRGWLEQFF | NA | TRBJ2-1 | NA | TRBV19
TGTGCCAGTAGTAACGCCCGGGGGTCCGAGCAGTACTTC | CASSNARGSEQYF | NA | TRBJ2-7 | NA | TRBV19
TGTGCCAGCTCCCCCGGGGGGGGCTATAGCAATCAGCCCCAGCATTTT | CASSPGGGYSNQPQHF | few | TRBJ1-5 | NA | TRBV18
TGTGCCAGCAGCCCCGGGACTAGCGGGAGCCACAATGAGCAGTTCTTC | CASSPGTSGSHNEQFF | NA | TRBJ2-1 | TRBD2 | TRBV7-3
TGTGCCAGCTCACCGTGGGACTCTCTCCAAGTCAGGGAAACTGAAGCTTTCTTT | CASSPWDSLQVRETEAFF | NA | TRBJ1-1 | NA | TRBV18
TGCGCCAGCAGCTCCCAGCCAGGGGCCACTGAAGCTTTCTTT | CASSSQPGATEAFF | NA | TRBJ1-1 | NA | TRBV5-1
TGTGCCAGCAGTTTAACGCAGGGCTCCCCCCTCCACTTT | CASSLTQGSPLHF | once | TRBJ1-6 | NA | TRBV6-5
TGTGCCAGCAGCTCTCTTAGGGCGGGGGGGACAGATACGCAGTATTTT | CASSSLRAGGTDTQYF | NA | TRBJ2-3 | TRBD2 | TRBV7-6
TGCGCCAGCGCGCAGGGCTACGAGCAGTACTTC | CASAQGYEQYF | NA | TRBJ2-7 | NA | TRBV5-1
TGTGCCTGGAGGTCTTGGGGGGGAGAGACCCAGTACTTC | CAWRSWGGETQYF | NA | TRBJ2-5 | TRBD2 | TRBV30
TGTGCCAGCAGCCGAATGACTCTGAACACCGGGGAGCTGTTTTTT | CASSRMTLNTGELFF | NA | TRBJ2-2 | NA | TRBV14
TGTGCCAGCACTCGGCTAGCGGGAGTAGGCGTAGGCACAGATACGCAGTATTTT | CASTRLAGVGVGTDTQYF | NA | TRBJ2-3 | TRBD2 | TRBV2
TGCAGTGTTCACAGGGAGACCCAGTACTTC | CSVHRETQYF | NA | TRBJ2-5 | NA | TRBV20-1
TGTGCCAGCAGCAAACGGGTGACGGGGACAGCCGTTCTTGGTCGGGTCGGTTATTTT | CASSKRVTGTAVLGRVGYF | NA | TRBJ2-3 | NA | TRBV21-1
TGTGCCAGCAGCAAAGAGCCGGGACAGGGGTCTGCTGAAGCTTTCTTT | CASSKEPGQGSAEAFF | NA | TRBJ1-1 | TRBD1 | TRBV7-2
TGTGCCAGCAGTTACGGCGGGAGTTACAATGAGCAGTTCTTC | CASSYGGSYNEQFF | medium-sized | TRBJ2-1 | TRBD2 | TRBV6-2/TRBV6-3
TGTGCCAGCAGTGAAGGAGATTCTGGTACGCAGTATTTT | CASSEGDSGTQYF | NA | TRBJ2-3 | NA | TRBV25-1
TGTGCCTGGAGTTTCTCCCTGACTGCAGATACGCAGTATTTT | CAWSFSLTADTQYF | NA | TRBJ2-3 | NA | TRBV30
TGTGCCAGCAGCCTACTGCGGGGGAGGGGGACTGAAGCTTTCTTT | CASSLLRGRGTEAFF | NA | TRBJ1-1 | NA | TRBV6-5
TGTGCCAGCAGCCCCGACAGGGCCCACAATCAGCCCCAGCATTTT | CASSPDRAHNQPQHF | once | TRBJ1-5 | TRBD1 | TRBV5-5
TGTGCCAGCAGTGATGGAGGGATTAGAAGTAGCACAGATACGCAGTATTTT | CASSDGGIRSSTDTQYF | NA | TRBJ2-3 | NA | TRBV25-1
TGTGCCAGCAGCTTAGTTAAAGAGACCCAGTACTTC | CASSLVKETQYF | NA | TRBJ2-5 | NA | TRBV7-9
TGTGCCAGCAGCTTAGATTGGGGGGTACAGGGGAACGCTGAGCAGTTCTTC | CASSLDWGVQGNAEQFF | NA | TRBJ2-1 | NA | TRBV11-3
TGTGCCAGCCAAGACGAGAGCGGGAGACGCGACAATGAGCAGTTCTTC | CASQDESGRRDNEQFF | NA | TRBJ2-1 | TRBD2 | TRBV7-9
TGTGCCAGCAGCCACGGGGGAAGGACTGAAGCTTTCTTT | CASSHGGRTEAFF | NA | TRBJ1-1 | NA | TRBV3-1/TRBV3-2
TGCAGCACAGGGGGCAATGAGCAGTTCTTC | CSTGGNEQFF | few | TRBJ2-1 | TRBD1 | TRBV29-1
TGTGCCAGCAGTGAATTCCGGACAGGGTCCAATCAGCCCCAGCATTTT | CASSEFRTGSNQPQHF | NA | TRBJ1-5 | TRBD1 | TRBV2
TGTGCCAGTAGTGCAGGACTTTTCAATCAGCCCCAGCATTTT | CASSAGLFNQPQHF | NA | TRBJ1-5 | NA | TRBV19
TGTGCCAGCAGTTACGGGTCGGGAAGCAATCAGCCCCAGCATTTT | CASSYGSGSNQPQHF | few | TRBJ1-5 | NA | TRBV6-2/TRBV6-3
TGTGCCTCGGCGACAGGGGGCGGCTACACCTTC | CASATGGGYTF | NA | TRBJ1-2 | TRBD1 | TRBV30
TGTGCCAGCTCACCCCAGGGTACCAAAAACATTCAGTACTTC | CASSPQGTKNIQYF | NA | TRBJ2-4 | NA | TRBV18
TGTGCCAGCAGTTTCACAGGGGACGAAGCTTTCTTT | CASSFTGDEAFF | NA | TRBJ1-1 | TRBD1 | TRBV27
TGTGCCAGTAGCCCGGGACAAACTAACACTGAAGCTTTCTTT | CASSPGQTNTEAFF | few | TRBJ1-1 | NA | TRBV19
TGCGCCAGCAGCTTACGGACAGGAAATAATTCACCCCTCCACTTT | CASSLRTGNNSPLHF | NA | TRBJ1-6 | TRBD1 | TRBV5-1
TGTGCCGAAGGGGGGGGAGGGCTTTCCTACGAGCAGTACTTC | CAEGGGGLSYEQYF | NA | TRBJ2-7 | NA | TRBV7-2
TGTGCCAGCAGTGACTCTCAGCGGGGGGACTACAATGAGCAGTTCTTC | CASSDSQRGDYNEQFF | many | TRBJ2-1 | TRBD2 | TRBV6-4
TGTGCCATCAGGATACAGGGTTGGGGTGGCTACACCTTC | CAIRIQGWGGYTF | once | TRBJ1-2 | NA | TRBV10-3
TGTGCCAGCAGCCTAGGACTAGCCGAGAGAGAGCAGTTCTTC | CASSLGLAEREQFF | NA | TRBJ2-1 | TRBD2 | TRBV7-8
TGCAGTGCTAGTTCCCCGGGCAATCAGCCCCAGCATTTT | CSASSPGNQPQHF | few | TRBJ1-5 | NA | TRBV20-1
TGTGCCAGTAGGACACCCTCCGGGATCGGGGGTGAAAAACTGTTTTTT | CASRTPSGIGGEKLFF | NA | TRBJ1-4 | NA | TRBV19
TGTGCCAGCAGCTTAGAGGTAGCGGGAGGGCCTAGTATGTACAATGAGCAGTTCTTC | CASSLEVAGGPSMYNEQFF | NA | TRBJ2-1 | TRBD2 | TRBV11-3
TGTGCCAGCAGTGAATTGATAGGGGGAAACTATGGCTACACCTTC | CASSELIGGNYGYTF | NA | TRBJ1-2 | NA | TRBV6-1
TGTGCCAGCGATCCCGGGGGGCGAGGGAGGAATCAGCCCCAGCATTTT | CASDPGGRGRNQPQHF | NA | TRBJ1-5 | NA | TRBV19
TGCGCCAGCAGCCCCGGGTCGACCAATTCACCCCTCCACTTT | CASSPGSTNSPLHF | NA | TRBJ1-6 | NA | TRBV5-1
TGTGCCAGCAGCGGGAGGACAGGGGGTTACGAGCAGTACTTC | CASSGRTGGYEQYF | NA | TRBJ2-7 | TRBD1 | TRBV7-9
TGTGCCAGCAGTTTAATCTGGTCGGGGACAAATCAAGAGACCCAGTACTTC | CASSLIWSGTNQETQYF | few | TRBJ2-5 | NA | TRBV28
TGCAGCGTTCCGGCAGGGAGGTCCTCCTATGGCTACACCTTC | CSVPAGRSSYGYTF | NA | TRBJ1-2 | NA | TRBV29-1
TGTGCCAGCAGCCGGACTGAAGGTCAGCCCCAGCATTTT | CASSRTEGQPQHF | NA | TRBJ1-5 | NA | TRBV11-1
TGTGCCAGCAGCCCGGGCGGGATCTCCTACGAGCAGTACTTC | CASSPGGISYEQYF | few | TRBJ2-7 | NA | TRBV5-5
TGTGCCAGCAGTCCAAGGGGACAGGGCTTTACTAATGAAAAACTGTTTTTT | CASSPRGQGFTNEKLFF | NA | TRBJ1-4 | TRBD1 | TRBV25-1
TGTGCCAGCAGCAGGGACACTAGCGGGGCCGGGGAGCTGTTTTTT | CASSRDTSGAGELFF | NA | TRBJ2-2 | TRBD2 | TRBV11-1
TGTGCCAGCAGTGAGCAGGCCGTTACTGAAGCTTTCTTT | CASSEQAVTEAFF | NA | TRBJ1-1 | NA | TRBV2
TGTGCCAGCAGTTACTCGAACAGGGCGGTGGGCACTGAAGCTTTCTTT | CASSYSNRAVGTEAFF | NA | TRBJ1-1 | NA | TRBV6-5
TGTGCCAGCAGTTCCCTACCTGGGCAGTTGGTCACCTTC | CASSSLPGQLVTF | few | TRBJ1-2 | NA | TRBV6-5